Listed here are 21 T cell receptor beta chains from one sample, sequenced in a study of post-analysis software for immune sequencing data. Study results and caveats: Elevated frequency relative to controls characterized roughly 5 TRBV segments in patients, TRBV5-6, TRBV5-1 and TRBV20-1 among them.

These receptors' antigens are unknown. cDNA libraries for TCR beta contained unique molecular identifiers. TCRdb independently ran MiXCR on the PCR reads; one entry per CDR3 protein. The sample has about 200,000 distinct CDR3 sequences, 29% seen once. The sequencing input was blood. Receptors were obtained from a girl aged 2-17 years with multiple sclerosis.

J is TRBJ2-7 and V is TRBV30; D is ambiguous. Trimming cost V 7 bases and J 3 bases, with 19 bases left between them. In germline, CDR1 is GTSNPN, CDR2 SVGIG (reference sequence). The CDR3 sequence is 14 residues long. CDR3 sequence (DNA): TGTGCCTTTACAACCTCTATCGAGGTCTACGAGCAGTACTTC. Amino acid sequence: CAFTTSIEVYEQYF. Together with reference TRBV30 and TRBJ2-7, the CDR3 gives the full variable domain: SQTIHQWPATLVQPVGSPLSLECTVEGTSNPNLYWYRQAAGRGLQLLFYSVGIGQISSEVPQNLSASRPQDRQFILSSKKLLLSDSGFYLCAFTTSIEVYEQYFGPGTRLTVT.

The V gene is TRBV6-5, the J gene TRBJ2-5; tentatively, D is TRBD1 (7 bases). Per germline, CDR1 MNHEY and CDR2 SVGAGI. This CDR3 has 12 amino acids. CDR3 nucleotide sequence: TGTGCTGTCAGGGGGGCGCAAGAGACCCAGTACTTC. It translates to CAVRGAQETQYF.

On this clonotype itself: One junction end disagrees with the germline gene, perhaps due to a read error. The V and J genes are TRBV6-5 and TRBJ1-1, with unresolved D. The CDR3 is made up of 13 amino acids. The germline gives CDR1 MNHEY, CDR2 SVGAGI. The CDR3 DNA follows: TGTGCCAGCGGTTATAGGGTGAACACTGAAGCTTTCTTT. Residues: CASGYRVNTEAFF.

As regards this clonotype: One end of the junction does not line up with germline, which may come from a read error. This chain joins TRBV5-1 and TRBJ2-5, with 7 nucleotides matching TRBD1. The CDR3 is made up of 11 amino acids. Germline V gene lookup returns CDR1 SGHRS and CDR2 YFSETQ. The CDR3 is CTSSFGTEQYF. In DNA form, the CDR3 reads TGCACCAGCAGCTTCGGGACAGAGCAGTACTTC.

This clonotype appeared many times. CDR3 nucleotide sequence: TGTGCCAGCATCCATGGACAGGGTACCTTGGGGGAGCAGTTCTTC. It codes for CASIHGQGTLGEQFF. The genes are TRBV6-1 and TRBJ2-1; 8 positions agree with TRBD1. This CDR3 contains 15 residues. V shed 7 bases, J shed 10 bases, and the junction held 15 bases outside the gene matches. Germline V lookup: CDR1 MNHNS, CDR2 SASEGT.

The chain couples TRBV20-1 to TRBJ2-7, with TRBD2 identical over 9 bases. Germline values: CDR1 DFQATT, CDR2 SNEGSKA (reference sequence). The CDR3 has 17 residues. Germline trimming cut 4 bases from V and 7 bases from J; bases unmatched to any gene: 20. CDR3 nucleotide sequence: TGCAGTGCTAAAGATCTAGCGGGGAGTCTCTCCTACAATGAGCAGTACTTC. It yields the protein CSAKDLAGSLSYNEQYF.

The V and J genes are TRBV30 and TRBJ2-1; D not certain. Trimming shortened V by 5 bases and J by 1 base, and 12 bases separated the two germline ends. The CDR3 spans 14 residues. CDR1 is GTSNPN, CDR2 SVGIG, per germline (reference sequence). The CDR3 reads CAWGTGVSYNEQFF. The CDR3 DNA is TGTGCCTGGGGTACTGGGGTTTCCTACAATGAGCAGTTCTTC.

The rearrangement uses TRBV28 and TRBJ1-1; 7 bases match TRBD1. The trim removed 6 bases at V and 2 bases at J, leaving 6 bases unmatched. CDR3 length: 14 amino acids. The germline V gene has CDR1 MDHEN and CDR2 SYDVKM. CDR3 DNA sequence: TGTGCCAGCAGGGAGACAGGGCTAAACACTGAAGCTTTCTTT. Protein: CASRETGLNTEAFF.

This clonotype occurred a few times. The chain carries TRBV29-1 and TRBJ1-1; D uncertain. The CDR3 sequence is 14 residues long. Looked up from germline, CDR1 is SQVTM and CDR2 is ANQGSEA. Trimming took 7 bases from V and 6 from J, leaving 21 bases between them. DNA of the CDR3: TGCAGCGCCACCCCCAGCATAATCGCGCCTGAAGCTTTCTTT. It translates to CSATPSIIAPEAFF.

The chain is built from TRBV2 and TRBJ2-6; 7 nucleotides agree with TRBD2. Germline V lookup: CDR1 SNHLY, CDR2 FYNNEI. The CDR3 is 15 amino acids. The trim removed 8 bases at V and 6 bases at J, leaving 10 bases unmatched. The CDR3 loop reads CASGGGGSEANVLTF. The CDR3 DNA reads as TGTGCCAGCGGGGGGGGTGGTTCAGAGGCCAACGTCCTGACTTTC.

This clonotype was counted a few times. The CDR3 sequence: CASSSREKLFF. DNA for the CDR3: TGTGCCAGCAGCTCCCGTGAAAAACTGTTTTTT. The chain carries TRBV7-9 and TRBJ1-4, with no clear D. This CDR3 comprises 11 residues. Germline V gene sequence: CDR1 SEHNR, CDR2 FQNEAQ (reference sequence). The germline V and J ends were trimmed by 4 bases and 7 bases, with 4 bases remaining between them.

In this sample, this clonotype turned up many times. The rearrangement links TRBV7-2 to TRBJ2-1; D perhaps matches TRBD1 (6 bases). V lost 5 bases and J 3 bases, leaving 11 bases between the germline ends. The CDR3 spans 14 residues. Germline V CDR1 and CDR2: SGHTA, FQGNSA. DNA for the CDR3: TGTGCCAGCAGCCGACAGGAGTACTACAATGAGCAGTTCTTC. Residues: CASSRQEYYNEQFF.

The chain combines TRBV5-5 with TRBJ1-5; 10 positions agree with TRBD1. This CDR3 comprises 16 residues. V was pared by 4 bases and J by 6 bases, with 10 bases of the junction left unmatched. CDR1 and CDR2 (germline): SGHKS, YYEKEE (reference sequence). The CDR3 loop reads CASSTGTGATRQPQHF. CDR3 in DNA: TGTGCCAGCAGCACCGGGACAGGGGCGACACGTCAGCCCCAGCATTTT.

This clonotype occurred many times. This chain uses TRBV29-1 with TRBJ2-1; D is uncertain. CDR1 SQVTM and CDR2 ANQGSEA come from the germline V gene. This CDR3 region has 13 residues. The V end was cut by 2 bases, the J end by 6 bases, with 11 bases between. The CDR3, as DNA: TGCAGCGTTGAAATAACAGCCTTCAATGAGCAGTTCTTC. Protein: CSVEITAFNEQFF.

The chain recombines TRBV28 with TRBJ2-7; 9 bases map to TRBD2. This CDR3 is 15 amino acids long. CDR1 and CDR2 (germline): MDHEN, SYDVKM. Unmatched junction bases numbered 5, after V lost 5 bases and J lost 0 bases. CDR3 sequence: CASSPNSGSSYEQYF. CDR3 nucleotide sequence: TGTGCCAGCAGTCCCAATAGCGGGAGCTCCTACGAGCAGTACTTC.

The genes are TRBV7-9 and TRBJ1-1, with 8 bases that match TRBD1. In germline, CDR1 is SEHNR, CDR2 FQNEAQ (reference sequence). The J segment lost 11 bases and the V segment lost 2 bases, leaving 13 bases of the junction unmatched. The length of the CDR3 is 15 residues. CDR3 amino acids: CASSLLEGGQVDAFF. In DNA form, the CDR3 reads TGTGCCAGCAGCTTACTAGAGGGGGGACAGGTAGACGCTTTCTTT.

Comments on this clonotype: A much larger clone lies a single base off, so this may be a read error. The chain links TRBV20-1 to TRBJ2-1; D unresolved. Germline assignment: CDR1 DFQATT and CDR2 SNEGSKA (reference sequence). The CDR3 has 13 residues. The CDR3 sequence: CSARISSYDEQFF. DNA of the CDR3: TGCAGTGCCAGGATAAGCTCCTACGATGAGCAGTTCTTC.

This rearrangement joins TRBV7-9 to TRBJ2-1; the match to TRBD2 covers 9 bases. The end of the DNA is better explained by TRBJ2-7, so the J call may be wrong. There are 17 residues in the CDR3. Germline V gene data show CDR1 as SEHNR and CDR2 as FQNEAQ (reference sequence). CDR3 coding DNA: TGTGCCAGCAGCCCCCTAGCGGGGCCCAGCTCCTACAATGAGCAGTACTTC. The encoded protein is CASSPLAGPSSYNEQYF.

The J gene is TRBJ1-1, the V gene TRBV20-1, with TRBD1 matching over 9 bases. The CDR3 covers 14 residues. Germline V gives CDR1 DFQATT, CDR2 SNEGSKA (reference sequence). Trimming cost V 3 bases and J 4 bases; bases outside gene matches: 6. This CDR3 is CSASHRGQRTEAFF. In nucleotides, the CDR3 is TGCAGTGCTAGCCACAGGGGGCAACGCACTGAAGCTTTCTTT.

On this clonotype itself: Here the CDR3 omits its conserved ending phenylalanine or tryptophan, so a read error is the likely source. It is unclear where the CDR3 begins or ends on the DNA, so no DNA is shown, and the CDR3 is as TCRdb lists it. This chain connects TRBV11-2 to TRBJ1-2; the table calls TRBD1, which could not be checked here. Counting both end residues, the CDR3 totals 14 amino acids. The germline V gene encodes CDR1 SGHAT and CDR2 FQNNGV. CDR3 amino acids: CASSLGPGPMATPS.

This clonotype was recorded many times. The CDR3 DNA reads as TGTGCCAGCAGTTTGGCAGGGGGCGAGGACTATGGCTACACCTTC. Protein: CASSLAGGEDYGYTF. The chain combines TRBV28 with TRBJ1-2; 8 bases match TRBD1. Germline V gene sequence: CDR1 MDHEN, CDR2 SYDVKM. The CDR3 consists of 15 residues. J was trimmed by 3 bases and V by 3 bases; bases with no gene match: 6.